The 8 T cell receptor beta chains in this list originate from one sample, sequenced in a study of T cell repertoires in cytomegalovirus infection. TCRdb re-called the reads through MiXCR, storing one row per CDR3 protein. The data show under 800,000 distinct CDR3 sequences, 20% to 25% seen once. The sample taken for sequencing was CD8+ T cells from PBMCs. All receptors come from a human donor in good health (CMV status not recorded). Some clones in this sample may be carry-over from other donors' samples.

The rearrangement uses TRBV29-1 and TRBJ2-2, with D hard to call. Trimming stripped 4 bases from V and 6 bases from J, with 6 bases between. The germline V gene encodes CDR1 SQVTM and CDR2 ANQGSEA. The CDR3 runs 11 residues. The CDR3 here is CSVVESGELFF. For the CDR3, the DNA is TGCAGCGTTGTTGAGTCCGGGGAGCTGTTTTTT.

This clonotype came up a few times. The V gene is TRBV25-1, the J gene TRBJ1-2, with D possibly matching TRBD1 (6 bases). CDR1 and CDR2 from the germline V gene are MGHDK and SYGVNS. The CDR3 loop spans 15 amino acids. With 3 bases removed from V and 6 bases from J, the gap between germline ends came to 17 bases. This CDR3 reads CASSDKERGLNGYTF. In DNA, the CDR3 is TGTGCCAGCAGTGATAAGGAGAGGGGGTTGAATGGCTACACCTTC.

The chain employs TRBV29-1 and TRBJ1-5, with D uncertain. CDR3 length: 14 residues. Trimming took off 3 bases at V and 0 bases at J, with 9 bases between the two ends. The germline V gene encodes CDR1 SQVTM and CDR2 ANQGSEA. CDR3 residues: CSVDPRYSNQPQHF. In nucleotides, the CDR3 is TGCAGCGTTGATCCACGTTATAGCAATCAGCCCCAGCATTTT.

The chain uses TRBV5-1 and TRBJ1-2; 8 nucleotides agree with TRBD1. Germline CDR1 reads SGHRS; CDR2 reads YFSETQ. Trimming cost V 0 bases and J 3 bases; bases outside gene matches: 1. The CDR3 length is 14 residues. The CDR3 DNA sequence: TGCGCCAGCAGCTTGGTGACAGGGGACTATGGCTACACCTTC. Protein: CASSLVTGDYGYTF.

This clonotype was observed a handful of times. This chain joins TRBV20-1 and TRBJ1-4, with TRBD1 matching over 7 bases. This CDR3 comprises 15 residues. CDR1 and CDR2 (germline): DFQATT, SNEGSKA (reference sequence). J lost 15 bases, V lost 6 bases, and 22 bases had no gene match. The CDR3 DNA reads as TGCAGTGCACAGCCCGTACAGGGGCTTATCCCGAGCATGTTTTTT. Translation gives CSAQPVQGLIPSMFF.

This clonotype occurred once. The genes are TRBV13 and TRBJ1-1, with D possibly being TRBD1 (5 bases). The V and J ends lost 1 base and 3 bases respectively, with 18 bases between them. This CDR3 comprises 17 residues. Germline lookup yields CDR1 PRHDT and CDR2 FYEKMQ (reference sequence). In DNA, the CDR3 is TGTGCCAGCAGCTTAGCTAAACGGGTGGCAGGGCACACTGAAGCTTTCTTT. It encodes CASSLAKRVAGHTEAFF.

The V call is TRBV6-5, the J call TRBJ2-1, with D perhaps TRBD2 (7 bases). Germline CDR1 MNHEY, CDR2 SVGAGI. Trimming removed 2 bases from V and 9 bases from J, with 14 bases in between. The CDR3 consists of 14 residues. CDR3 residues: CASSYGGATVEQFF. CDR3 bases: TGTGCCAGCAGTTACGGGGGGGCGACGGTTGAGCAGTTCTTC.

A few counts support this clonotype. The chain has TRBV12-3 or TRBV12-4 and TRBJ1-2; D is uncertain. The CDR3 loop spans 15 amino acids. V shed 5 bases and J shed 3 bases, with 16 bases lying between them. CDR3 residues: CASSGEAARDYGYTF. In DNA, the CDR3 is TGTGCCAGCAGTGGGGAGGCAGCTCGGGACTATGGCTACACCTTC.